These 21 T cell receptor beta chains came from one sample sequenced in a study of T-cell memory formation after mild COVID-19. MiXCR, applied by TCRdb to the 5' RACE reads, yields one record per CDR3 protein. The data contain fewer than 110,000 distinct CDR3 sequences, 13% to 15% of them singletons. Sequenced sample: PBMCs or a T cell subset sorted from them (not recorded which). These receptor sequences come from a man aged 18-30 years who had mild COVID-19 (a few samples of this study predate the infection). Cell type and time point are not known.

This clonotype was counted ten times or more. This chain links TRBV7-3 with TRBJ2-3, with 8 bases identical to TRBD1. The CDR3 is made up of 14 amino acids. Trimming removed 4 bases from V and 3 bases from J; junction bases left unmatched: 3. The germline V gene encodes CDR1 SGHTA and CDR2 FQGTGA. The CDR3 here is CASSSGQETDTQYF. CDR3 DNA: TGTGCCAGCAGCTCGGGACAGGAGACAGATACGCAGTATTTT.

This clonotype was recorded many times. This chain connects TRBV5-1 to TRBJ2-7; D assignment may be TRBD1 or TRBD2 (5 bases each). This CDR3 has 16 residues. The V end lost 4 bases, the J end lost 0 bases, and 17 bases lay between the germline ends. The V gene's germline CDR1 is SGHRS and CDR2 YFSETQ. The CDR3 protein is CASSEGRNENSYEQYF. The CDR3 nucleotides are TGCGCCAGCAGCGAGGGACGAAATGAGAACTCCTACGAGCAGTACTTC.

The V gene is TRBV6-6, the J gene TRBJ2-7; D is ambiguous. V lost 6 bases to trimming and J lost 3 bases, with 12 bases between them. Germline assignment: CDR1 MNHNY and CDR2 SVGAGI (reference sequence). This CDR3 contains 13 residues. CDR3 protein: CASSINAGYEQYF. For the CDR3, the DNA is TGTGCCAGCAGCATCAATGCAGGCTACGAGCAGTACTTC.

V gene TRBV6-5 combines with J gene TRBJ2-1, with 10 bases that match TRBD2. With 6 bases clipped from V and 7 bases from J, the junction kept 6 bases outside the gene matches. This CDR3 is 14 amino acids long. The germline gives CDR1 MNHEY, CDR2 SVGAGI. The CDR3, as DNA: TGTGCCAGCAGAGGAGCGGGGGGGCTTAATGAGCAGTTCTTC. Encoded protein: CASRGAGGLNEQFF.

A few counts support this clonotype. The chain joins TRBV5-1 to TRBJ2-1, with a possible D match to TRBD1 (6 bases). V was trimmed by 0 bases and J by 5 bases, leaving 15 bases between them. The CDR3 length is 16 residues. Germline CDR1 reads SGHRS; CDR2 reads YFSETQ. CDR3 coding DNA: TGCGCCAGCAGCTTGGCCCCAGGGGATCGGAACAATGAGCAGTTCTTC. It encodes CASSLAPGDRNNEQFF. The variable domain in full, with the rest retrieved from reference TRBV5-1 and TRBJ2-1, is KAGVTQTPRYLIKTRGQQVTLSCSPISGHRSVSWYQQTPGQGLQFLFEYFSETQRNKGNFPGRFSGRQFSNSRSEMNVSTLELGDSALYLCASSLAPGDRNNEQFFGPGTRLTVL.

The J gene is TRBJ1-2, the V gene TRBV3-1; tentative D call: TRBD1 (6 bases). The CDR3 is 14 residues long. The V gene's germline CDR1 is LGHDT and CDR2 YNNKEL (reference sequence). Trimming cost V 3 bases and J 2 bases, with 10 bases left between them. In DNA, the CDR3 is TGTGCCAGCAGCCAGGGGGACAAGAACTATGGCTACACCTTC. Protein product: CASSQGDKNYGYTF.

The gene calls are TRBV7-9 and TRBJ2-1; no firm D call. The ends were cut back, 5 bases at V and 5 bases at J, with 10 bases in the middle. The CDR3 has 13 residues. CDR1 and CDR2 (germline): SEHNR, FQNEAQ (reference sequence). The CDR3 here is CASSPGWHNEQFF. CDR3 DNA: TGTGCCAGCAGCCCCGGCTGGCACAATGAGCAGTTCTTC.

Many counts were recorded for this clonotype. The rearrangement joins TRBV6-5 to TRBJ2-7; D not certain. Trimming took off 6 bases at V and 0 bases at J, with 9 bases between the two ends. This CDR3 contains 13 residues. CDR1 MNHEY and CDR2 SVGAGI come from the germline V gene. CDR3 bases: TGTGCCAGCAGCACGGCCCCCTCCTACGAGCAGTACGTC. Protein sequence: CASSTAPSYEQYV.

This sequence joins TRBV7-9 and TRBJ2-2, with D perhaps matching TRBD2 (5 bases). The CDR3 extends over 14 amino acids. Germline CDR1 and CDR2: SEHNR and FQNEAQ (reference sequence). V dropped 5 bases and J dropped 4 bases, with 11 bases sitting between them. The CDR3 DNA follows: TGTGCCAGCAGCCCTGGGAGATCCACCGGGGAGCTGTTTTTT. It is translated as CASSPGRSTGELFF.

This clonotype has only a few counts. The chain has TRBV7-6 and TRBJ2-1, with a tentative D call TRBD2 (6 bases). Germline V lookup: CDR1 SGHVS, CDR2 FNYEAQ. There are 18 residues in the CDR3. The V end lost 1 base, the J end lost 0 bases, and 16 bases lay between the germline ends. The CDR3 DNA reads as TGTGCCAGCAGCTTAGAGGCCGGGACTCTGAGCTCCTACAATGAGCAGTTCTTC. It yields the protein CASSLEAGTLSSYNEQFF. The full variable domain, rest sourced from reference TRBV7-6 and TRBJ2-1, is GAGVSQSPRYKVTKRGQDVALRCDPISGHVSLYWYRQALGQGPEFLTYFNYEAQQDKSGLPNDRFSAERPEGSISTLTIQRTEQRDSAMYRCASSLEAGTLSSYNEQFFGPGTRLTVL.

This chain uses TRBV2 with TRBJ2-3; 9 nucleotides align to TRBD1. CDR1 is SNHLY and CDR2 is FYNNEI in the germline V gene. The V and J ends lost 6 bases and 4 bases, in that order; junction bases with no gene match: 14. The CDR3 length is 17 residues. The CDR3 nucleotides are TGTGCCAGCAGGGTTGAGCCGGGGACAGGGTTAGCAGATACGCAGTATTTT. Its translation: CASRVEPGTGLADTQYF.

The gene calls are TRBV3-1 and TRBJ1-1; D gene unclear. The CDR3 is 13 amino acids. V was cut by 1 base and J by 11 bases, with 14 bases left in between. Per the germline V gene, CDR1 is LGHDT and CDR2 is YNNKEL (reference sequence). The CDR3, as DNA: TGTGCCAGCAGCCAAGGGAACGGCCGTCGGGCTTTCTTT. It translates to CASSQGNGRRAFF. Combining the CDR3 with reference TRBV3-1 and TRBJ1-1 gives the whole variable domain DTAVSQTPKYLVTQMGNDKSIKCEQNLGHDTMYWYKQDSKKFLKIMFSYNNKELIINETVPNRFSPKSPDKAHLNLHINSLELGDSAVYFCASSQGNGRRAFFGQGTRLTVV.

The gene calls are TRBV4-3 and TRBJ2-3, with 8 bases fitting TRBD2. The CDR3 is 16 amino acids. From germline, CDR1 is LGHNA and CDR2 YSLEER. Trimming cost V 2 bases and J 0 bases; bases outside gene matches: 4. CDR3 sequence: CASSQSGGFSTDTQYF. DNA of the CDR3: TGCGCCAGCAGCCAAAGCGGGGGCTTTAGCACAGATACGCAGTATTTT.

This rearrangement joins TRBV4-1 to TRBJ2-3, with 9 bases fitting TRBD2. Germline loops: CDR1 MGHRA, CDR2 YSYEKL. The CDR3 consists of 18 residues. Losses at the gene ends were 1 base for V and 3 bases for J; bases not matched to a gene: 11. CDR3 residues: CASSQGRGGPVRTDTQYF. As DNA, the CDR3 is TGCGCCAGCAGCCAAGGGCGGGGGGGGCCCGTACGGACAGATACGCAGTATTTT.

Ten or more counts support this clonotype. This sequence joins TRBV5-1 and TRBJ2-1; no reliable D call. The germline V gene has CDR1 SGHRS and CDR2 YFSETQ. Between the trimmed V and J ends, which lost 4 bases and 3 bases, there was a span of 17 bases. The CDR3 contains 16 residues. CDR3 in DNA: TGCGCCAGCAGCCCCCGGGTGGGTTATCTCTACAATGAGCAGTTCTTC. It specifies CASSPRVGYLYNEQFF.

This clonotype was counted a few times. The rearrangement joins TRBV5-1 to TRBJ1-5; no clear D. With 2 bases removed from V and 4 bases from J, the gap between germline ends came to 13 bases. Germline CDR1 and CDR2: SGHRS and YFSETQ. This CDR3 spans 15 amino acids. This CDR3 is CASSFHPGPNQPQHF. CDR3 DNA: TGCGCCAGCAGCTTTCACCCCGGACCAAATCAGCCCCAGCATTTT.

The chain couples TRBV9 to TRBJ2-7, with D tentatively TRBD1 (5 bases). With 1 base removed from V and 0 bases from J, the gap between germline ends came to 8 bases. The germline CDR1 and CDR2 sequences are SGDLS and YYNGEE. This CDR3 is built from 14 residues. The CDR3 region has the DNA TGTGCCAGCAGCGTAAGGGGAAGCTCCTACGAGCAGTACTTC. This encodes CASSVRGSSYEQYF.

This clonotype came up a few times. V gene TRBV7-8 combines with J gene TRBJ2-2, with a weak D call TRBD1 (5 bases). The V and J ends lost 2 bases and 7 bases respectively, with 11 bases between them. From germline, CDR1 is SGHVS and CDR2 FQNEAQ. The CDR3 is 14 residues long. CDR3: CASSLLQGGGELFF. The CDR3 DNA reads as TGTGCCAGCAGCTTACTGCAGGGCGGCGGGGAGCTGTTTTTT.

The rearrangement uses TRBV4-1 and TRBJ2-1; TRBD2 agrees at 11 bases. The V gene end was trimmed by 3 bases and the J gene end by 5 bases; junction bases not matched to a gene: 6. The CDR3 length is 16 residues. Germline lookup yields CDR1 MGHRA and CDR2 YSYEKL. The DNA for the CDR3 is TGCGCCAGCAGCCAGTGGGGACTAGCGGAGAACAATGAGCAGTTCTTC. Amino acids: CASSQWGLAENNEQFF.

This clonotype was seen ten or more times. V usage is TRBV7-2 and J usage is TRBJ1-5; D perhaps matches TRBD1 (6 bases). V was clipped by 3 bases and J by 1 base, with 16 bases between them. The CDR3 extends over 17 amino acids. Germline CDR1 SGHTA, CDR2 FQGNSA. CDR3: CASSLWHSGQSNQPQHF. In DNA, the CDR3 is TGTGCCAGCAGCTTGTGGCACTCGGGACAAAGCAATCAGCCCCAGCATTTT.

The V gene is TRBV10-2, the J gene TRBJ1-1, with D uncertain. V lost 8 bases, J lost 1 base, and 14 bases lay in between. Germline V gene sequence: CDR1 WSHSY, CDR2 SAAADI. CDR3 length: 14 residues. CDR3 DNA sequence: TGCGCCAGCGGCTCTAGGGTTTGGAACACTGAAGCTTTCTTT. Translating gives CASGSRVWNTEAFF.